One and the same sample provided the 27 T cell receptor beta chains below, sequenced in a study of cytomegalovirus exposure and HLA in healthy donors. Sequencing used immunoSEQ multiplex PCR; TCRdb keeps in-frame clones, though not all of them. The sample consists of more than 140,000 clones, about 88% of them appearing once. The sample was PBMCs. The receptor set was obtained from a young woman in good health and CMV-seropositive.

This chain joins TRBV25-1 and TRBJ1-2; no clear D gene. V lost 3 bases, J lost 3 bases, and 14 bases lay in between. The CDR3 length is 15 residues. The V gene's germline CDR1 is MGHDK and CDR2 SYGVNS. This chain's CDR3 is CASSDPGKGHYGYTF. The DNA of the CDR3 is TGTGCCAGCAGTGACCCGGGGAAAGGGCACTATGGCTACACCTTC.

The chain employs TRBV27 and TRBJ1-3, with D possibly being TRBD1 (6 bases). There are 17 residues in the CDR3. Germline V gene data show CDR1 as MNHEY and CDR2 as SMNVEV (reference sequence). V shed 6 bases and J shed 4 bases, with 22 bases lying between them. CDR3 bases: TGTGCCAGCAGCCGAACCTTCGGACAGCGGACCGGAAACACCATATATTTT. It yields the protein CASSRTFGQRTGNTIYF.

The genes are TRBV19 and TRBJ2-7; 8 nucleotides align to TRBD1. Germline V gene lookup returns CDR1 LNHDA and CDR2 SQIVND (reference sequence). This CDR3 comprises 13 residues. V was clipped by 5 bases and J by 3 bases; unmatched bases: 3. In nucleotides, the CDR3 is TGTGCCAGTAGTTTTGGGACAGGCTACGAGCAGTACTTC. It specifies CASSFGTGYEQYF.

The chain uses TRBV19 and TRBJ2-2; TRBD1 is a possible D gene (6 bases). The CDR3 consists of 14 residues. Germline V gives CDR1 LNHDA, CDR2 SQIVND (reference sequence). With 8 bases removed from V and 0 bases from J, the gap between germline ends came to 10 bases. This chain's CDR3 is CASSGTSNTGELFF. CDR3 bases: TGTGCCAGTTCCGGGACATCGAACACCGGGGAGCTGTTTTTT.

V is TRBV5-1 and J is TRBJ2-2, with 8 positions matching TRBD1. Germline CDR1 reads SGHRS; CDR2 reads YFSETQ. This CDR3 is 16 amino acids long. With 4 bases clipped from V and 3 bases from J, the junction kept 8 bases outside the gene matches. The CDR3 protein is CASSVDRVIHTGELFF. The CDR3 nucleotides are TGCGCCAGCAGCGTGGACAGGGTTATACACACCGGGGAGCTGTTTTTT.

This clone has more than one count but fewer than ten. V usage is TRBV5-5 and J usage is TRBJ2-1; 8 nucleotides align to TRBD1. CDR3 length: 14 residues. The junction had 7 bases not matched to a gene; V was cut back by 2 bases and J by 9 bases. Germline lookup yields CDR1 SGHKS and CDR2 YYEKEE (reference sequence). CDR3 nucleotide sequence: TGTGCCAGCAGCTTCTGGCAGGGGGCTGTTGAGCAGTTCTTC. Translation: CASSFWQGAVEQFF.

The rearrangement joins TRBV7-2 to TRBJ2-7; D gene uncertain. V shed 2 bases and J shed 0 bases, with 8 bases lying between them. Germline-derived CDR1 and CDR2 are SGHTA and FQGNSA. This CDR3 contains 14 residues. The CDR3 loop is CASSLYLSSYEQYF. DNA of the CDR3: TGTGCCAGCAGCTTATACTTGTCCTCCTACGAGCAGTACTTC.

The chain joins TRBV27 to TRBJ2-1; 14 bases map to TRBD2. This CDR3 region has 20 residues. The ends lost 4 bases at V and 9 bases at J; junction bases unmatched: 20. Germline lookup yields CDR1 MNHEY and CDR2 SMNVEV (reference sequence). CDR3: CASSSQRRTSGRPRESEQFF. The CDR3 DNA reads TGTGCCAGCAGTTCGCAACGAAGGACTAGCGGGAGGCCTAGAGAAAGTGAGCAGTTCTTC.

This clone was counted between two and nine times. The J gene is TRBJ2-7, the V gene TRBV7-8; TRBD2 matches 11 bases. The germline V gene has CDR1 SGHVS and CDR2 FQNEAQ. The V gene end was trimmed by 1 base and the J gene end by 2 bases; junction bases not matched to a gene: 1. The CDR3 totals 15 residues. CDR3 protein: CASSLGLAGTYEQYF. The CDR3 nucleotides are TGTGCCAGCAGCTTAGGACTAGCGGGGACCTACGAGCAGTACTTC. The whole variable domain, filled in from reference TRBV7-8 and TRBJ2-7, reads GAGVSQSPRYKVAKRGQDVALRCDPISGHVSLFWYQQALGQGPEFLTYFQNEAQLDKSGLPSDRFFAERPEGSVSTLKIQRTQQEDSAVYLCASSLGLAGTYEQYFGPGTRLTVT.

This sequence joins TRBV30 and TRBJ2-7; no definite D call. This CDR3 comprises 14 residues. The V end was cut by 0 bases, the J end by 2 bases, with 11 bases between. Germline V CDR1 and CDR2: GTSNPN, SVGIG (reference sequence). CDR3 sequence: CAWSVAPLPYEQYF. CDR3 nucleotide sequence: TGTGCCTGGAGTGTAGCCCCTCTCCCCTACGAGCAGTACTTC.

This clone has more than one count but fewer than ten. The chain has TRBV27 and TRBJ2-7, with 9 bases fitting TRBD2. V dropped 5 bases and J dropped 2; count of bases not matched to a gene: 7. The CDR3 runs to 15 residues. CDR1 and CDR2 from the germline V gene are MNHEY and SMNVEV (reference sequence). CDR3 sequence: CASSPWASGTYEQYF. The CDR3, as DNA: TGTGCCAGCAGTCCCTGGGCTAGCGGGACCTACGAGCAGTACTTC.

The rearrangement uses TRBV21-1 and TRBJ1-2; the table's D call, TRBD1, was not checked against the DNA. TRBV21-1 is shown as a pseudogene. This CDR3 region has 14 residues. The CDR3 reads CASSKGTGDHGYTF. The CDR3 DNA reads as TGTGCCAGCAGCAAAGGGACAGGGGATCATGGCTACACCTTC.

V and J are TRBV7-2 and TRBJ2-7, with 7 bases matching TRBD1. CDR3 length: 13 residues. With V trimmed by 6 bases and J by 3 bases, 5 bases remained unmatched. CDR1 and CDR2 (germline): SGHTA, FQGNSA. The CDR3 reads CASSWDRDYEQYF. CDR3 nucleotide sequence: TGTGCCAGCAGTTGGGACAGAGACTACGAGCAGTACTTC.

J is TRBJ1-5 and V is TRBV5-1; 7 bases match TRBD1. Germline V CDR1 and CDR2: SGHRS, YFSETQ. The V and J ends lost 3 bases and 2 bases, in that order; junction bases with no gene match: 2. The CDR3 has 14 amino acids. CDR3 in amino acids: CASSSGQGNQPQHF. DNA for the CDR3: TGCGCCAGCAGCTCCGGACAGGGCAATCAGCCCCAGCATTTT.

The chain uses TRBV5-6 and TRBJ2-1; D ambiguous. The CDR3 spans 15 residues. V lost 0 bases to trimming and J lost 0 bases, with 7 bases between them. Germline V CDR1 and CDR2: SGHDT, YYEEEE. The CDR3 nucleotides read TGTGCCAGCAGCTTGGGAGGAAGCTCCTACAATGAGCAGTTCTTC. It yields the protein CASSLGGSSYNEQFF.

CDR3 in amino acids: CASSEHRYTEAFF. In DNA form, the CDR3 reads TGTGCCAGCAGTGAGCACCGGTACACTGAAGCTTTCTTT. The rearrangement links TRBV6-1 to TRBJ1-1; D ambiguous. V lost 3 bases and J 3 bases, leaving 8 bases between the germline ends. The CDR3 extends over 13 amino acids. Germline loops: CDR1 MNHNS, CDR2 SASEGT.

This chain joins TRBV27 and TRBJ2-5, with 9 bases identical to TRBD2. With the DNA end fitting TRBJ2-7 better, the J assignment may be wrong. Germline loops: CDR1 MNHEY, CDR2 SMNVEV (reference sequence). There are 14 residues in the CDR3. CDR3 nucleotides: TGTGCCAGCAGTTTAGGTAGCGGGAGTTTCGAGCAGTACTTC. Amino acids: CASSLGSGSFEQYF.

The chain uses TRBV20-1 and TRBJ2-5; D remains ambiguous. This CDR3 region has 11 residues. CDR1 and CDR2 from the germline V gene are DFQATT and SNEGSKA (reference sequence). Trimming stripped 5 bases from V and 1 base from J, with 5 bases between. The CDR3 DNA follows: TGCAGTGCTGGCAGCCAAGAGACCCAGTACTTC. Its translation is CSAGSQETQYF.

The chain uses TRBV28 and TRBJ2-5; no firm D call. Per germline, CDR1 MDHEN and CDR2 SYDVKM. Trimming pared 1 base from V and 1 base from J, leaving 7 bases between. The CDR3 length is 14 residues. The CDR3 sequence is CASSLFGIQETQYF. In DNA, the CDR3 is TGTGCCAGCAGTTTATTTGGCATCCAAGAGACCCAGTACTTC.

The V gene is TRBV10-3, the J gene TRBJ1-2, with 8 bases lining up with TRBD1. Per germline, CDR1 ENHRY and CDR2 SYGVKD. V shed 3 bases, J shed 4 bases, and the junction held 10 bases outside the gene matches. The length of the CDR3 is 16 residues. The CDR3 DNA sequence: TGTGCCATCAGTGACCAAACAGGACAGGGCGGCTATGGCTACACCTTC. It translates to CAISDQTGQGGYGYTF.

V gene TRBV9 combines with J gene TRBJ2-3; no reliable D call. The CDR3 is made up of 13 amino acids. Trimming cost V 0 bases and J 2 bases, with 4 bases left between them. The germline gives CDR1 SGDLS, CDR2 YYNGEE. CDR3 bases: TGTGCCAGCAGCGTAGTATCCACAGATACGCAGTATTTT. Translated, it gives CASSVVSTDTQYF.

V and J are TRBV5-1 and TRBJ2-5, with no clear D. This CDR3 has 13 residues. Trimming removed 2 bases at V and 0 bases at J, with 5 bases between. Germline assignment: CDR1 SGHRS and CDR2 YFSETQ. The CDR3 spells CASSFSYQETQYF. DNA for the CDR3: TGCGCCAGCAGCTTTTCTTACCAAGAGACCCAGTACTTC.

This chain uses TRBV11-2 with TRBJ2-1; maybe TRBD1 (6 bases). Germline CDR1 and CDR2: SGHAT and FQNNGV. This CDR3 has 13 residues. The ends were cut back, 5 bases at V and 7 bases at J, with 12 bases in the middle. Written as DNA, the CDR3 is TGTGCCAGCAGCAAGAACAGGGTAAATGAGCAGTTCTTC. It encodes CASSKNRVNEQFF.

The gene calls are TRBV6-1 and TRBJ2-7; 7 nucleotides align to TRBD1. Germline V gene sequence: CDR1 MNHNS, CDR2 SASEGT. The CDR3 has 15 amino acids. J was trimmed by 6 bases and V by 4 bases; bases with no gene match: 12. The CDR3 DNA reads as TGTGCCAGCAGTGTCCTACAGGGGCGTACCGGCGAGCAGTACTTC. This gives the protein CASSVLQGRTGEQYF.

The CDR3, as DNA: TGTGCCAGCAGCTCCGGACTAGCGGGAGGCAAAAAAGACAATGAGCAGTTCTTC. Its protein product is CASSSGLAGGKKDNEQFF. This chain links TRBV7-9 with TRBJ2-1; 14 bases map to TRBD2. The CDR3 runs 18 residues. CDR1 is SEHNR and CDR2 is FQNEAQ in the germline V gene (reference sequence). Losses at the gene ends were 4 bases for V and 5 bases for J; bases not matched to a gene: 10. Supplemented by reference TRBV7-9 and TRBJ2-1, the full variable domain reads DTGVSQNPRHKITKRGQNVTFRCDPISEHNRLYWYRQTLGQGPEFLTYFQNEAQLEKSRLLSDRFSAERPKGSFSTLEIQRTEQGDSAMYLCASSSGLAGGKKDNEQFFGPGTRLTVL.

This clone came up a few times. The rearrangement uses TRBV11-2 and TRBJ2-7; D unclear. Trimming pared 0 bases from V and 3 bases from J, leaving 12 bases between. The CDR3 loop spans 15 amino acids. Germline lookup yields CDR1 SGHAT and CDR2 FQNNGV. The CDR3 protein is CASSLEAVASYEQYF. CDR3 sequence (DNA): TGTGCCAGCAGCTTAGAAGCCGTCGCGAGCTACGAGCAGTACTTC.

V is TRBV2 and J is TRBJ2-2; 14 bases agree with TRBD2. The CDR3 has 17 residues. Germline-derived CDR1 and CDR2 are SNHLY and FYNNEI. The trim removed 7 bases at V and 5 bases at J, leaving 9 bases unmatched. CDR3 nucleotides: TGTGCCAGCAAAAAACGGACTAGCGGGAGGAGTACCGGGGAGCTGTTTTTT. Amino acid sequence: CASKKRTSGRSTGELFF.